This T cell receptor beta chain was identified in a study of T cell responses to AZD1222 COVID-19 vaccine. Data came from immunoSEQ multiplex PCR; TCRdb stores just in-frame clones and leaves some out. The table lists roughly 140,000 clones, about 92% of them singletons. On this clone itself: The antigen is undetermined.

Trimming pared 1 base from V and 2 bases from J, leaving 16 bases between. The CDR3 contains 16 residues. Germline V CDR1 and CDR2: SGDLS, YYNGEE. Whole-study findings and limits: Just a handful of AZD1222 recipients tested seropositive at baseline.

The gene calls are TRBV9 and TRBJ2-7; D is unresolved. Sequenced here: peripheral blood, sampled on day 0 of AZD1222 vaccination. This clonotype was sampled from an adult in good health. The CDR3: CASSVRPNETPYEQYF. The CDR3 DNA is TGTGCCAGCAGCGTAAGACCCAACGAGACCCCCTACGAGCAGTACTTC.